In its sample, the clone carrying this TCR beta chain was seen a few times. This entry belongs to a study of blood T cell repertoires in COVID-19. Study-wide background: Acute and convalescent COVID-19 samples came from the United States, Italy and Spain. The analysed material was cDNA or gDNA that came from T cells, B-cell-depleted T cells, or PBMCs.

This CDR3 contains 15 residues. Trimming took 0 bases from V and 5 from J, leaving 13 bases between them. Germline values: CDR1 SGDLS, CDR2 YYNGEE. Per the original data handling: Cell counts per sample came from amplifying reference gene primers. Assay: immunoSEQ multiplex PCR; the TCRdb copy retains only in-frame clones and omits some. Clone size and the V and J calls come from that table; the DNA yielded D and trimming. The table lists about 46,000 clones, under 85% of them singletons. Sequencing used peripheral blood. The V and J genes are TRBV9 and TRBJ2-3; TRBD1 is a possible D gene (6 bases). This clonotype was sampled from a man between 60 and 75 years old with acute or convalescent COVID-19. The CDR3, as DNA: TGTGCCAGCAGCGTAGGGGCACAGGGAGTAGATACGCAGTATTTT. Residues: CASSVGAQGVDTQYF.